Included here is one T cell receptor (beta chain) sequence, with context. This clonotype was recorded at least ten times. Its antigen specificity is not known. No much larger clone exists at a distance of one base, and base qualities are not known. The library was obtained by RT-PCR. The sequencing machine was a NextSeq 550. TCRdb trimmed public reads at Q25 via fastp, called clones via MiXCR and kept in-frame beta chains. Entries are consolidated by CDR3 protein sequence, retaining the most common genes and DNA. The sample includes roughly 230,000 distinct CDR3 sequences, with roughly an eighth observed a single time. The top ten hold roughly 10% of the sample. This entry comes from a study of patients and donors after allogeneic stem cell transplantation (dated by TCRdb to the early 2020s). The CDR3 numbers 14 residues from cysteine through phenylalanine. Only CDR3 DNA is held: 42 bases, read in frame from base 1. The germline V gene (reference sequence) yields DFQATT for CDR1 and SNEGSKA for CDR2. Trimming takes 5 bases from V and 0 bases from J, and the germline ends sit 14 bases apart.

The chain links TRBV20-1 with TRBJ2-7; the D gene is perhaps TRBD1, on 6 matching bases. Sequencing input: blood, either unsorted or a sorted T cell fraction (not recorded which). This sequence originates from a human donor who was either an allogeneic HSCT recipient or a stem cell or donor lymphocyte infusion donor (not recorded which). It is not recorded whose cells these are; they may come from a transplant donor. The CDR3 corresponds to CSAGLGGSSYEQYF. The DNA sequence is given as TGCAGTGCTGGGCTTGGGGGCAGCTCCTACGAGCAGTACTTC.